This T cell receptor beta chain originates from a study of blood T cell repertoires in COVID-19. The CDR3 runs 13 residues. Trimming at V came to 8 bases and at J to 5 bases, leaving 9 bases not matched to a gene. Germline CDR1 and CDR2: SGHRS and YFSETQ. Original analysis: Amplifying reference gene primers gave estimates of nucleated cell counts. TCRdb's copy holds only in-frame clones and misses some; the assay was immunoSEQ multiplex PCR. The V and J calls and clone size come from that table; D and trimming were worked out from the DNA. The sample yields 51,000 or so clones, under 90% seen once. This clone appeared a few times.

The rearrangement links TRBV5-1 to TRBJ2-5; TRBD2 matches 7 bases. Sequencing was carried out using peripheral blood. This receptor was taken from a man at least 80 years old with active or convalescent COVID-19. The CDR3 nucleotides are TGCGCCAGTAGGCGGGGGTCGAGGGAGACCCAGTACTTC. Its protein is CASRRGSRETQYF. Using reference TRBV5-1 and TRBJ2-5 for the parts outside the CDR3, the full variable domain is KAGVTQTPRYLIKTRGQQVTLSCSPISGHRSVSWYQQTPGQGLQFLFEYFSETQRNKGNFPGRFSGRQFSNSRSEMNVSTLELGDSALYLCASRRGSRETQYFGPGTRLLVL.